These 15 T cell receptor beta chains were all obtained from the same sample, sequenced in a study of cytomegalovirus exposure and HLA in healthy donors. PCR primers comprised 60 Vbeta and 13 Jbeta primers. The protocol was immunoSEQ multiplex PCR, while the TCRdb copy is restricted to in-frame clones and leaves out a portion. The table records about 160,000 clones, around 74% of them present only once. The sequencing input was PBMCs. The receptor set was obtained from a female donor in good health and CMV-seronegative.

This clone was seen a single time. This rearrangement joins TRBV7-3 to TRBJ2-3, with a tentative D call TRBD1 (7 bases). This CDR3 is 16 amino acids long. V lost 6 bases, J lost 4 bases, and 20 bases lay in between. Germline V gene data show CDR1 as SGHTA and CDR2 as FQGTGA. CDR3 nucleotide sequence: TGTGCCAGCAGTAAGGGGGGCAGGGGGGAATCAGATACGCAGTATTTT. It encodes CASSKGGRGESDTQYF. The variable domain in full, with the rest retrieved from reference TRBV7-3 and TRBJ2-3, is GAGVSQTPSNKVTEKGKYVELRCDPISGHTALYWYRQSLGQGPEFLIYFQGTGAADDSGLPNDRFFAVRPEGSVSTLKIQRTERGDSAVYLCASSKGGRGESDTQYFGPGTRLTVL.

The V and J genes are TRBV25-1 and TRBJ1-6, with D uncertain. V was shortened by 7 bases and J by 0 bases, with 4 bases between the two germline ends. This CDR3 has 13 residues. Germline V gives CDR1 MGHDK, CDR2 SYGVNS. The CDR3 reads CASIGSYNSPLHF. The CDR3 DNA reads TGTGCCAGCATCGGCTCCTATAATTCACCCCTCCACTTT.

This clone was observed a handful of times. This chain links TRBV5-1 with TRBJ1-1; 10 bases line up with TRBD1. The CDR3 sequence is 18 residues long. CDR1 and CDR2 (germline): SGHRS, YFSETQ. Losses at the gene ends were 4 bases for V and 3 bases for J; bases not matched to a gene: 15. The CDR3 bases are TGCGCCAGCAGCCCGCGGACAGGGGGATTGCGGGATGACACTGAAGCTTTCTTT. Its protein product is CASSPRTGGLRDDTEAFF.

The chain is built from TRBV30 and TRBJ1-5, with D possibly matching TRBD1 (5 bases). The CDR3 loop spans 14 amino acids. Trimming pared 0 bases from V and 7 bases from J, leaving 13 bases between. Germline lookup yields CDR1 GTSNPN and CDR2 SVGIG (reference sequence). The CDR3 nucleotides read TGTGCCTGGAGTGTACTGGGGGGAGGACAGCCCCAGCATTTT. Translated, it gives CAWSVLGGGQPQHF.

The V gene is TRBV5-1, the J gene TRBJ2-2; D may be TRBD2 (6 bases). Germline V gene data show CDR1 as SGHRS and CDR2 as YFSETQ. The CDR3 length is 15 residues. With 3 bases removed from V and 1 base from J, the gap between germline ends came to 10 bases. The CDR3 bases are TGCGCCAGCAGCTCGGGCGGGATGAACACCGGGGAGCTGTTTTTT. Amino acids: CASSSGGMNTGELFF.

The DNA for the CDR3 is TGCAGCGTTGAAGATCCGACAGGCTATGGCTACACCTTC. Its protein product is CSVEDPTGYGYTF. V and J are TRBV29-1 and TRBJ1-2, with D tentatively TRBD1 (6 bases). CDR1 is SQVTM and CDR2 is ANQGSEA in the germline V gene. The CDR3 is made up of 13 amino acids. V was clipped by 0 bases and J by 4 bases, with 9 bases between them.

The chain is built from TRBV7-3 and TRBJ1-1; 9 bases are shared with TRBD1. Germline-derived CDR1 and CDR2 are SGHTA and FQGTGA. The junction had 6 bases not matched to a gene; V was cut back by 3 bases and J by 1 base. The CDR3 covers 16 residues. CDR3 sequence reads: CASSLTGGGANTEAFF. The DNA of the CDR3 is TGTGCCAGCAGCTTGACAGGGGGAGGGGCGAACACTGAAGCTTTCTTT.

The table lists this clone with a few counts. The chain uses TRBV5-4 and TRBJ2-1; 10 bases agree with TRBD2. Trimming at V came to 0 bases and at J to 1 base, leaving 4 bases not matched to a gene. The length of the CDR3 is 17 residues. Germline-derived CDR1 and CDR2 are SGHNT and YYREEE (reference sequence). The CDR3 here is CASSLALTSGSYNEQFF. The CDR3 DNA reads TGTGCCAGCAGCTTGGCCTTGACTAGCGGGTCCTACAATGAGCAGTTCTTC.

V is TRBV29-1 and J is TRBJ1-2, with D possibly TRBD1 on 5 matching bases. Trimming removed 7 bases from V and 4 bases from J, with 13 bases in between. Germline V gene sequence: CDR1 SQVTM, CDR2 ANQGSEA. The CDR3 totals 12 residues. This CDR3 reads CSAAGVSYGYTF. CDR3 nucleotides: TGCAGCGCCGCGGGGGTTTCCTATGGCTACACCTTC. The full variable domain, with the rest looked up from reference TRBV29-1 and TRBJ1-2, is SAVISQKPSRDICQRGTSLTIQCQVDSQVTMMFWYRQQPGQSLTLIATANQGSEATYESGFVIDKFPISRPNLTFSTLTVSNMSPEDSSIYLCSAAGVSYGYTFGSGTRLTVV.

This clone showed up just a few times. The chain combines TRBV19 with TRBJ1-2; D gene unclear. Trimming stripped 1 base from V and 3 bases from J, with 12 bases between. Germline V gene sequence: CDR1 LNHDA, CDR2 SQIVND (reference sequence). The CDR3 loop spans 15 amino acids. Written as DNA, the CDR3 is TGTGCCAGTAGTATAGGATCCAGTCTCTACTATGGCTACACCTTC. Its translation: CASSIGSSLYYGYTF.

The chain is built from TRBV6-5 and TRBJ1-2; a weak D match, TRBD1 (6 bases). CDR1 MNHEY and CDR2 SVGAGI come from the germline V gene. The V and J ends lost 5 bases and 4 bases respectively, with 14 bases between them. CDR3 size: 14 residues. DNA for the CDR3: TGTGCCAGCAGTCTTGACAGGACGATCTATGGCTACACCTTC. This translates into CASSLDRTIYGYTF.

This rearrangement joins TRBV6-1 to TRBJ1-1; D remains ambiguous. Germline assignment: CDR1 MNHNS and CDR2 SASEGT. V was trimmed by 1 base and J by 2 bases, leaving 8 bases between them. This CDR3 spans 14 amino acids. CDR3 residues: CASSEGRGNTEAFF. DNA of the CDR3: TGTGCCAGCAGTGAAGGCCGGGGAAACACTGAAGCTTTCTTT.

The genes are TRBV4-1 and TRBJ1-2; no firm D call. CDR3 length: 16 residues. Germline V gene lookup returns CDR1 MGHRA and CDR2 YSYEKL. V was shortened by 0 bases and J by 4 bases, with 15 bases between the two germline ends. This CDR3 reads CASSQDSPRVSYGYTF. Here the CDR3 DNA reads TGCGCCAGCAGCCAAGATTCCCCCCGCGTTAGCTATGGCTACACCTTC.

The chain couples TRBV5-1 to TRBJ1-6; the match to TRBD1 covers 7 bases. Germline V gene lookup returns CDR1 SGHRS and CDR2 YFSETQ. The CDR3 consists of 18 residues. After removal of 9 bases from V and 14 bases from J, the junction contained 29 bases not matched to a gene. Here the CDR3 DNA reads TGCGCCACCAAAGACAGGGACTTTGTGTCCCTCCCCCCGGTGACCCTCCACTTT. This sequence encodes CATKDRDFVSLPPVTLHF.

This clone has just a few counts. The chain combines TRBV29-1 with TRBJ2-5; TRBD1 agrees at 8 bases. There are 11 residues in the CDR3. Looked up from germline, CDR1 is SQVTM and CDR2 is ANQGSEA. V shed 5 bases and J 5 bases; nucleotides not matched to a gene: 1. CDR3 loop: CSVNRGETQYF. The CDR3 DNA is TGCAGCGTTAACAGGGGGGAGACCCAGTACTTC. The whole variable domain, remainder taken from reference TRBV29-1 and TRBJ2-5, is SAVISQKPSRDICQRGTSLTIQCQVDSQVTMMFWYRQQPGQSLTLIATANQGSEATYESGFVIDKFPISRPNLTFSTLTVSNMSPEDSSIYLCSVNRGETQYFGPGTRLLVL.